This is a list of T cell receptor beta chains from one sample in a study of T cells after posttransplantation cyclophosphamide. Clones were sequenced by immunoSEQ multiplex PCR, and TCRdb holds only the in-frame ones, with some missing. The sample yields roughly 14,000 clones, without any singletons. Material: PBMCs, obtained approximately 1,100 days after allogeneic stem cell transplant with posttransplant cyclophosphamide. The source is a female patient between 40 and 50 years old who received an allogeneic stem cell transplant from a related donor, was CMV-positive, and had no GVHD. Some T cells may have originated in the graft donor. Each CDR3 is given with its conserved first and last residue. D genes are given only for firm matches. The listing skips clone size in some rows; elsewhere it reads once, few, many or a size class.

CDR3aa: CASSSRGRFYEQYF
CDR3nt: TGTGCCAGCAGTTCCAGGGGGCGCTTTTACGAGCAGTACTTC
abundance: many
v_gene: TRBV27
j_gene: TRBJ2-7
d_gene: TRBD1

CDR3aa: CASSLEPISTDTQYF
CDR3nt: TGTGCCAGCAGCTTGGAGCCAATTAGCACAGATACGCAGTATTTT
abundance: many
v_gene: TRBV5-4
j_gene: TRBJ2-3
d_gene: .

CDR3aa: CASSPRPGNTEAFF
CDR3nt: TGTGCCAGCAGCCCCCGACCAGGAAACACTGAAGCTTTCTTT
abundance: many
v_gene: TRBV7-2
j_gene: TRBJ1-1
d_gene: .

CDR3aa: CASSLRTTNTEAFF
CDR3nt: TGTGCCAGCAGTTTAAGGACAACGAACACTGAAGCTTTCTTT
abundance: few
v_gene: TRBV27
j_gene: TRBJ1-1
d_gene: .

CDR3aa: CASSPRLAGGQYF
CDR3nt: TGTGCCAGCAGCCCTCGACTAGCGGGGGGACAGTACTTC
abundance: .
v_gene: TRBV7-9
j_gene: TRBJ2-5
d_gene: TRBD2

CDR3aa: CASSAPGQGIHEQFF
CDR3nt: TGTGCCAGCAGCGCCCCGGGACAGGGAATCCATGAGCAGTTCTTC
abundance: many
v_gene: TRBV5-5
j_gene: TRBJ2-1
d_gene: TRBD1

CDR3aa: CASSSTGGQNTEAFF
CDR3nt: TGTGCCAGCAGTTCTACAGGGGGTCAGAACACTGAAGCTTTCTTT
abundance: few
v_gene: TRBV6-5
j_gene: TRBJ1-1
d_gene: TRBD1

CDR3aa: CASSDTPMRSSYNEQFF
CDR3nt: TGTGCCAGCAGTGATACGCCGATGAGGAGTTCATACAATGAGCAGTTCTTC
abundance: .
v_gene: TRBV2
j_gene: TRBJ2-1
d_gene: .

CDR3aa: CASSPGTSGDLTDTQYF
CDR3nt: TGTGCCAGCAGCCCGGGGACTAGCGGGGACCTCACAGATACGCAGTATTTT
abundance: many
v_gene: TRBV4-2
j_gene: TRBJ2-3
d_gene: TRBD2

CDR3aa: CASSQYLGGSGANVLTF
CDR3nt: TGTGCCAGCAGCCAATACCTAGGGGGCTCTGGGGCCAACGTCCTGACTTTC
abundance: many
v_gene: TRBV4-2
j_gene: TRBJ2-6
d_gene: .

CDR3aa: CAISEMAADTQYF
CDR3nt: TGTGCCATCAGTGAGATGGCGGCAGATACGCAGTATTTT
abundance: many
v_gene: TRBV10-3
j_gene: TRBJ2-3
d_gene: .

CDR3aa: CASSERSGDTGELFF
CDR3nt: TGTGCCAGCAGTGAAAGGTCAGGGGACACCGGGGAGCTGTTTTTT
abundance: many
v_gene: TRBV2
j_gene: TRBJ2-2
d_gene: .

CDR3aa: CASSHSPGTGGTEAFF
CDR3nt: TGTGCCAGCAGCCATAGTCCCGGGACAGGGGGCACTGAAGCTTTCTTT
abundance: many
v_gene: TRBV2
j_gene: TRBJ1-1
d_gene: TRBD1

CDR3aa: CASSLGQGTDEKLFF
CDR3nt: TGTGCCAGCAGTCTGGGACAGGGGACTGATGAAAAACTGTTTTTT
abundance: .
v_gene: TRBV6-5
j_gene: TRBJ1-4
d_gene: TRBD1

CDR3aa: CASSFGAPRYEQYF
CDR3nt: TGCGCCAGCAGCTTTGGGGCGCCCCGATACGAGCAGTACTTC
abundance: .
v_gene: TRBV5-1
j_gene: TRBJ2-7
d_gene: .

CDR3aa: CASSERQTYEQYF
CDR3nt: TGTGCCAGCAGTGAACGACAGACCTACGAGCAGTACTTC
abundance: few
v_gene: TRBV6-1
j_gene: TRBJ2-7
d_gene: .

CDR3aa: CATSRDGAPGQKQETQYF
CDR3nt: TGTGCCACCAGCAGAGATGGGGCCCCGGGACAAAAACAAGAGACCCAGTACTTC
abundance: many
v_gene: TRBV15
j_gene: TRBJ2-5
d_gene: .

CDR3aa: CASSEWGGRANYGYTF
CDR3nt: TGTGCCAGCAGTGAATGGGGGGGCCGAGCTAACTATGGCTACACCTTC
abundance: few
v_gene: TRBV6-1
j_gene: TRBJ1-2
d_gene: .

CDR3aa: CASSFSRLAGIEQFF
CDR3nt: TGTGCCAGCAGCTTCAGTAGACTAGCTGGCATTGAGCAGTTCTTC
abundance: many
v_gene: TRBV7-2
j_gene: TRBJ2-1
d_gene: TRBD2

CDR3aa: CASMTGSRSPLHF
CDR3nt: TGTGCCAGCATGACAGGTAGTCGTTCACCCCTCCACTTT
abundance: many
v_gene: TRBV27
j_gene: TRBJ1-6
d_gene: .